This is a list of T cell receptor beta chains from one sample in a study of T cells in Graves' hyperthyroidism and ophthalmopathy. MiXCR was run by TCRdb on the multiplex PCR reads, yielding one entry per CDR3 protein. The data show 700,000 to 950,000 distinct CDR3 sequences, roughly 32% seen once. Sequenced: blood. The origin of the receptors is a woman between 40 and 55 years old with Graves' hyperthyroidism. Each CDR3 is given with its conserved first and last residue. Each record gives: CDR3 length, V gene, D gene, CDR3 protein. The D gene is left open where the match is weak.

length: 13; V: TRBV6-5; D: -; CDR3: CASRQPGTYGYTF
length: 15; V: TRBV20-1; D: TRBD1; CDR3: CSAPKPGQLNTEAFF
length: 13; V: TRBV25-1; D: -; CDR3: CASRQANSYEQYF
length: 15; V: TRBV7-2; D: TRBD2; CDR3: CASSLGPSGTYEQYF
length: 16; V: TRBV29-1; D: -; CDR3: CSVFVSSRGGYTEAFF
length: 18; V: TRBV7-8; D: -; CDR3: CASSLDRRFSGPGYGYTF
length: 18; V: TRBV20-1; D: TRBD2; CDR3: CSAKDGASGSVGFYEQYF
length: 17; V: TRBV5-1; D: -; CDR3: CASSQDSLWANTGELFF
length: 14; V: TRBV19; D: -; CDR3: CASSLGRSATEAFF
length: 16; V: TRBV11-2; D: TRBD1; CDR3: CASSLVGQGQGSPLHF
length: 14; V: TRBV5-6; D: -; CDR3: CASSLPGQATEAFF
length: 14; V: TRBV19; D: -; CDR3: CAWSARDSNQPQHF
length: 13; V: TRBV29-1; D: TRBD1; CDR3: CSVEDRGRQTQYF
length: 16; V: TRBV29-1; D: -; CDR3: CSVVSPGGSMNTEAFF
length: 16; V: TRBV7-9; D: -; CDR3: CASSLGWGGRSYEQYF
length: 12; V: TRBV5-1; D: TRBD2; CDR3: CDRGRGSYEQYF
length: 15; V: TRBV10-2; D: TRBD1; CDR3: CASRTGTGGDEKLFF
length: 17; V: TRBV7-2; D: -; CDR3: CASSLVALAGKEKGYTF
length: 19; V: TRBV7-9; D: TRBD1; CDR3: CASSLPTNMGQGTGNTIYF
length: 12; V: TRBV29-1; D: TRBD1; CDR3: CSAGQGNEKLFF
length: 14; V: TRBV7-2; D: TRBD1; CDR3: CASSGTGVGNEAFF
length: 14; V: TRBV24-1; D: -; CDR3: CATSERGSGNTIYF
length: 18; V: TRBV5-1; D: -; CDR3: CASSSRIPGLGGFATQYF
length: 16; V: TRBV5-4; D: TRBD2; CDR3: CASSLDQLGPGGGQYF
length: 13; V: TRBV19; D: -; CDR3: CASSIVVGEKLFF
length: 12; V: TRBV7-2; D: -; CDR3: CASSLVSYEQYF
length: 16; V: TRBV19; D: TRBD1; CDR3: CASRTGTGGFGDGYTF
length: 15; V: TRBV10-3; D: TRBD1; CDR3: CAISEIGQGYQPQHF
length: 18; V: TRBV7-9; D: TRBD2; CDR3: CASSFPPGPRLAEETQYF
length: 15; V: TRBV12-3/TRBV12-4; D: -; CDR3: CASSLAGQGFYGYTF
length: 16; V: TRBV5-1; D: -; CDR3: CASSQGRAQGANVLTF
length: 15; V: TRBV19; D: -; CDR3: CASSMGRQKYTEAFF
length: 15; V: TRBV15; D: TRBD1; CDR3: CATSLRTGSNQPQHF
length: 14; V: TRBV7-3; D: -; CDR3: CASSSTDSTDTQYF
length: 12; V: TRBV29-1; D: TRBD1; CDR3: CSVEVTGGGYTF
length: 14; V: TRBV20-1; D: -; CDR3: CSASPAFSNYGYTF
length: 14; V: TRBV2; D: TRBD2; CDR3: CASSSGISTDTQYF
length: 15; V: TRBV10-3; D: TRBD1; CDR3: CAISEKGGANSEAFF
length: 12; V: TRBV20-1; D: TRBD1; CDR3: CSAEGTDYGYTF
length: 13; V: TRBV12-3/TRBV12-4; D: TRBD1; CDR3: CASSSGTVDGYTF
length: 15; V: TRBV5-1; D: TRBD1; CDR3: CASSIPRQGGTEAFF
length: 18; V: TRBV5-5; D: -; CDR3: CASSSGKTTTTLNSPLHF
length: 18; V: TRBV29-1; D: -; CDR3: CSVVRESRAGPNTGELFF
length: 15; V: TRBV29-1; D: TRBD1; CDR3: CSVPTQTGSGEKLFF
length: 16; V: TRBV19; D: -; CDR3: CASNHGGRLLNQPQHF
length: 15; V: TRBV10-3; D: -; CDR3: CASSYSPGGLTEAFF
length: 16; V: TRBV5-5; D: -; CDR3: CASSLATDANTGELFF
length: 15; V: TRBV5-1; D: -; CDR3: CASTPAAWRDSPLHF
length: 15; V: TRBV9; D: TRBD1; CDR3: CASSIGQGDTGELFF
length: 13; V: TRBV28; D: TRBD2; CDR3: CASSPGGRAEQYF
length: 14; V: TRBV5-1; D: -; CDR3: CASSSGTADTEAFF
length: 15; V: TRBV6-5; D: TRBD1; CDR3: CASSYQGGSNQPQHF
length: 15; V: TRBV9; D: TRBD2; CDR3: CASSHEKLAAYEQYF
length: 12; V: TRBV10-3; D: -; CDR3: CAISDASYGYTF
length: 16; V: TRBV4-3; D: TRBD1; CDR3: CASSQDQGARYAEAFF